This TCR beta chain is from a study of cytomegalovirus exposure and HLA in healthy donors listed by TCRdb under 2017. Broadly, across the study: According to a later analysis, one platform produced both the roughly 130 validation repertoires and the approximately 660 repertoires of the first cohort. The study aimed to test whether signatures of past pathogen exposure could be identified by cataloging public T cell receptors. Along with the roughly 670-subject first cohort, a separate validation cohort of over 90 different subjects was used. High-throughput TCR immunosequencing, statistical association of individual TCRs with disease status, and machine learning were combined to predict cytomegalovirus infection status.

Sequences MNHNY (CDR1) and SVGAGI (CDR2) are obtained from the germline V gene (reference sequence). V is pared back by 2 bases and J by 1 base, with 11 bases lying between the germline termini. From its cysteine to its phenylalanine, the CDR3 spans 16 amino acids. Left in the record is the CDR3 DNA by itself, 48 bases read in frame from the first base. In the case of this clone: The antigen it recognizes is unknown. The input lacks base qualities; no much larger clone sits a single base away.

Preparation of the library involved the immunoSEQ multiplex PCR assay. The study's own analysis went as follows. A statistical classification framework was built for diagnosing cytomegalovirus status from the catalog of TCR beta chain sequences. TCRdb took over this immuneACCESS table, retaining in-frame rearrangements with V and J assigned. Such tables are incomplete; in checked studies, under half of the missing clones stem from an unresolved V gene, and the remainder is unexplained. The D gene and trimming were derived from the DNA, and the V and J assignments and clone size from that table. This sample has some 310,000 clones in its table, and approximately 86% of those were observed once. Roughly 0.88% of the sample is in the top ten clones. Paper-wide results and their limitations: The classifier was reported to diagnose cytomegalovirus status with high specificity and sensitivity in both the original and validation cohorts. A later analysis lacked HLA typing for the validation cohort, so it scored co-occurrence in that cohort across all 120 or so repertoires. It was suggested by the authors that the approach could potentially be generalized to other disease states and immunological phenotypes. A later analysis found that TCRs clustered in the first cohort also tended to co-occur in the 110 or so validation repertoires, with 94% of cluster scores above 0. A few of the identified cytomegalovirus-associated TCR beta chains were confirmed in vitro to be specific for cytomegalovirus antigens. A total of 150 or so TCR beta chains were listed by the study as associated with cytomegalovirus. Most TCR sequences were observed very rarely across donors, whereas some public TCRs were present in many individuals.

Separate from the approximately 670-subject first cohort, the validation cohort of about 120 subjects was the group to which the donors belonged. This TCR derives from a man under 40 in good health and CMV-seronegative. Here the chain combines TRBV6-6 and TRBJ1-4; the D gene lacks a confident call. The material sequenced was PBMCs. The bases are TGTGCCAGCAGTTACCAGACAAGGCAAACTAATGAAAAACTGTTTTTT. Protein translation: CASSYQTRQTNEKLFF.